This TCR beta chain was profiled in a study of shared clonotypes between healthy human individuals. Regarding the study as a whole: Sharing of clonotypes among donors was expected to vary with sequencing depth.

The CDR3 length is 15 residues. V lost 3 bases and J 3 bases, leaving 12 bases between the germline ends. In germline, CDR1 is ENHRY, CDR2 SYGVKD. Each sorted subset replicate got 200 ng genomic DNA, tens of thousands of genomes. The assay was immunoSEQ multiplex PCR, and TCRdb's table has in-frame clones only and misses some. This table has a few million clones, 90% to 96% appearing once. Notes on this clone: Its antigen remains unknown.

Those who donated were healthy HIV-negative adults, with no recent acute infections or vaccinations reported. The chain carries TRBV10-3 and TRBJ2-4, with D unclear. The sequenced sample was naive CD4+ T cells sorted from blood. Subset here: CD45RA+ positively selected. This receptor was obtained from a man younger than 35 in good health. CDR3 bases: TGTGCCATCAGTGAAGAACCTTTGGGCAAAAACATTCAGTACTTC. Translated: CAISEEPLGKNIQYF.